Below, 26 T cell receptor beta chains from the same sample are listed, as sequenced in a study of CD8 T cells in Susac syndrome. An input of about 0.5 to 1 ug of RNA was subjected to reverse transcription using random hexamers. A single record per CDR3 protein comes from TCRdb applying MiXCR to the immunoSEQ multiplex PCR reads. The table has about 250,000 distinct CDR3 sequences, over 85% seen once. The specimen was CD4+ T cells from PBMCs. These receptors came from a human donor with multiple sclerosis.

This chain joins TRBV18 and TRBJ1-2, with 7 bases lining up with TRBD1. V was pared by 0 bases and J by 4 bases, with 2 bases of the junction left unmatched. Germline assignment: CDR1 KGHSH and CDR2 LQKENI. CDR3 length: 14 amino acids. The CDR3 nucleotides are TGTGCCAGCTCACCACCGGGACAGAGCTATGGCTACACCTTC. Translated, it gives CASSPPGQSYGYTF.

V and J are TRBV5-1 and TRBJ2-1; maybe TRBD2 (6 bases). Germline CDR1 reads SGHRS; CDR2 reads YFSETQ. The CDR3 is made up of 15 amino acids. The V and J ends lost 6 bases and 3 bases respectively, with 16 bases between them. In DNA form, the CDR3 reads TGCGCCAGCACTAAAACGCTAGCGAGCTACAATGAGCAGTTCTTC. The encoded protein is CASTKTLASYNEQFF. Filled out from reference TRBV5-1 and TRBJ2-1, the complete variable domain reads KAGVTQTPRYLIKTRGQQVTLSCSPISGHRSVSWYQQTPGQGLQFLFEYFSETQRNKGNFPGRFSGRQFSNSRSEMNVSTLELGDSALYLCASTKTLASYNEQFFGPGTRLTVL.

This chain links TRBV7-2 with TRBJ2-5; 7 nucleotides match TRBD2. The CDR3 contains 15 residues. Looked up from germline, CDR1 is SGHTA and CDR2 is FQGNSA. V was pared by 5 bases and J by 5 bases, with 11 bases of the junction left unmatched. The CDR3 region has the DNA TGTGCCAGCAGCCCACGGACTAGTTTTCTTGAGACCCAGTACTTC. Protein product: CASSPRTSFLETQYF.

The chain recombines TRBV18 with TRBJ1-2; TRBD1 might be the D (6 bases). This CDR3 has 16 residues. V lost 2 bases, J lost 2 bases, and 15 bases lay in between. The germline V gene encodes CDR1 KGHSH and CDR2 LQKENI. This chain's CDR3 is CASSPVPEQGNYGYTF. CDR3 nucleotide sequence: TGTGCCAGCTCACCAGTCCCTGAACAGGGAAACTATGGCTACACCTTC.

The V call is TRBV5-1, the J call TRBJ2-1; 15 bases map to TRBD2. This CDR3 is 17 amino acids long. V was clipped by 4 bases and J by 4 bases; unmatched bases: 6. Germline CDR1 SGHRS, CDR2 YFSETQ. The DNA of the CDR3 is TGCGCCAGCAGCGCCCGGACTAGCGGGGGGGCATACAATGAGCAGTTCTTC. Translating it yields CASSARTSGGAYNEQFF. Full variable domain (outside the CDR3, taken from reference TRBV5-1 and TRBJ2-1): KAGVTQTPRYLIKTRGQQVTLSCSPISGHRSVSWYQQTPGQGLQFLFEYFSETQRNKGNFPGRFSGRQFSNSRSEMNVSTLELGDSALYLCASSARTSGGAYNEQFFGPGTRLTVL.

This clonotype has only a few counts. CDR3 nucleotides: TGTGCCAGCAGCCAAGATCTTGGGACAGGGCGGACCGGGGAGCTGTTTTTT. Translating gives CASSQDLGTGRTGELFF. The J gene is TRBJ2-2, the V gene TRBV4-2; TRBD1 matches at 9 bases. The junction had 7 bases not matched to a gene; V was cut back by 0 bases and J by 5 bases. This CDR3 contains 17 residues. Germline-derived CDR1 and CDR2 are LGHNA and YNFKEQ.

The V gene is TRBV7-9, the J gene TRBJ1-3, with D possibly being TRBD1 (6 bases). The CDR3 has 15 residues. CDR1 and CDR2 from the germline V gene are SEHNR and FQNEAQ (reference sequence). V shed 5 bases and J shed 3 bases, with 14 bases lying between them. The DNA for the CDR3 is TGTGCCAGCAGCCCTACAGGGACCTATGGAAACACCATATATTTT. Amino acids: CASSPTGTYGNTIYF. Drawing the rest from reference TRBV7-9 and TRBJ1-3, the complete variable domain is DTGVSQNPRHKITKRGQNVTFRCDPISEHNRLYWYRQTLGQGPEFLTYFQNEAQLEKSRLLSDRFSAERPKGSFSTLEIQRTEQGDSAMYLCASSPTGTYGNTIYFGEGSWLTVV.

This clonotype was counted only a few times. The rearrangement uses TRBV27 and TRBJ2-1, with 10 nucleotides matching TRBD2. From germline, CDR1 is MNHEY and CDR2 SMNVEV (reference sequence). After removal of 2 bases from V and 2 bases from J, the junction contained 3 bases not matched to a gene. The CDR3 extends over 16 amino acids. The chain's CDR3 is CASSLRLAGAYNEQFF. CDR3 in DNA: TGTGCCAGCAGTTTAAGGCTAGCGGGAGCCTACAATGAGCAGTTCTTC.

This chain joins TRBV19 and TRBJ1-1; D unclear. V lost 3 bases to trimming and J lost 1 base, with 12 bases between them. The CDR3 is made up of 15 amino acids. Germline values: CDR1 LNHDA, CDR2 SQIVND (reference sequence). The CDR3 here is CASSIGMAGNTEAFF. DNA of the CDR3: TGTGCCAGTAGTATTGGAATGGCGGGGAACACTGAAGCTTTCTTT.

The rearrangement links TRBV11-2 to TRBJ1-5; D is unclear. Deletions cut 1 base from V and 5 bases from J, with 6 bases between. Germline CDR1 and CDR2: SGHAT and FQNNGV. The CDR3 sequence is 13 residues long. CDR3 DNA: TGTGCCAGCAGCTTAGGGACTGATCAGCCCCAGCATTTT. Encoded protein: CASSLGTDQPQHF.

This clonotype was observed once. This rearrangement joins TRBV15 to TRBJ2-2; no clear D. This CDR3 is built from 13 residues. The V gene's germline CDR1 is LNHNV and CDR2 YYDKDF (reference sequence). V shed 9 bases and J shed 6 bases, with 14 bases lying between them. The CDR3 loop is CATQLQAPGELFF. The DNA for the CDR3 is TGTGCCACACAACTTCAGGCACCCGGGGAGCTGTTTTTT.

This clonotype appeared a single time. The V and J genes are TRBV14 and TRBJ1-3, with D uncertain. The germline CDR1 and CDR2 sequences are SGHDN and FVKESK. The CDR3 has 16 residues. V was pared by 1 base and J by 3 bases, with 13 bases between. The CDR3 loop is CASSQGGNLDGNTIYF. The DNA of the CDR3 is TGTGCCAGCAGCCAAGGCGGCAACCTCGATGGAAACACCATATATTTT.

The chain carries TRBV20-1 and TRBJ2-3; TRBD2 aligns across 12 bases. CDR3 length equals 15 residues. J lost 4 bases, V lost 6 bases, and 8 bases had no gene match. Germline CDR1 is DFQATT and CDR2 is SNEGSKA (reference sequence). CDR3 amino acids: CSAAASGGAPDTQYF. CDR3 DNA: TGCAGTGCGGCCGCTAGCGGGGGGGCCCCAGATACGCAGTATTTT.

This clonotype was found once. J is TRBJ2-6 and V is TRBV6-5; 10 bases map to TRBD1. Germline V lookup: CDR1 MNHEY, CDR2 SVGAGI. The junction had 3 bases not matched to a gene; V was cut back by 4 bases and J by 0 bases. The length of the CDR3 is 17 residues. CDR3 protein: CASSSRQGASGANVLTF. As DNA, the CDR3 is TGTGCCAGCAGTTCCCGACAGGGGGCCTCTGGGGCCAACGTCCTGACTTTC.

The genes are TRBV7-3 and TRBJ1-2, with D maybe TRBD1 (5 bases). Trimming shortened V by 5 bases and J by 8 bases, and 18 bases separated the two germline ends. The CDR3 length is 14 residues. Germline loops: CDR1 SGHTA, CDR2 FQGTGA. The CDR3: CASSRSGGSDGYTF. CDR3 DNA sequence: TGTGCCAGCAGCCGCAGTGGGGGTTCGGACGGCTACACCTTC.

The chain carries TRBV28 and TRBJ2-7, with D possibly matching TRBD1 (5 bases). There are 12 residues in the CDR3. Between the trimmed V and J ends, which lost 5 bases and 6 bases, there was a span of 11 bases. Germline V gene lookup returns CDR1 MDHEN and CDR2 SYDVKM. The DNA of the CDR3 is TGTGCCAGCAGTCCAGGGTTACGCGAGCAGTACGTC. Its translation: CASSPGLREQYV.

The chain carries TRBV20-1 and TRBJ2-7; 7 bases fit TRBD1. After removal of 5 bases from V and 2 bases from J, the junction contained 6 bases not matched to a gene. CDR3 size: 13 residues. The germline CDR1 and CDR2 sequences are DFQATT and SNEGSKA (reference sequence). The CDR3 spells CSAYRDRAYEQYF. The DNA for the CDR3 is TGCAGTGCTTACCGGGACAGAGCCTACGAGCAGTACTTC.

The sample holds a few counts of this clonotype. The gene calls are TRBV25-1 and TRBJ2-7, with TRBD1 identical over 12 bases. The CDR3 runs 15 residues. CDR1 MGHDK and CDR2 SYGVNS come from the germline V gene. With V trimmed by 6 bases and J by 5 bases, 8 bases remained unmatched. The CDR3 is CASSHSGTGGDEQYF. In DNA form, the CDR3 reads TGTGCCAGCAGCCACTCCGGGACAGGGGGCGACGAGCAGTACTTC.

The chain employs TRBV5-1 and TRBJ1-4, with TRBD1 matching 7 bases. Per germline, CDR1 SGHRS and CDR2 YFSETQ. The CDR3 has 15 amino acids. V shed 0 bases, J shed 7 bases, and the junction held 6 bases outside the gene matches. The CDR3 reads CASSLEGAPIEKLFF. In DNA, the CDR3 is TGCGCCAGCAGCTTGGAGGGGGCACCTATTGAAAAACTGTTTTTT. Complete variable domain (other parts from reference TRBV5-1 and TRBJ1-4): KAGVTQTPRYLIKTRGQQVTLSCSPISGHRSVSWYQQTPGQGLQFLFEYFSETQRNKGNFPGRFSGRQFSNSRSEMNVSTLELGDSALYLCASSLEGAPIEKLFFGSGTQLSVL.

This clonotype was picked up one time. This chain connects TRBV12-3 or TRBV12-4 to TRBJ2-5; D is undetermined. The CDR3 is 14 residues long. V dropped 3 bases and J dropped 4 bases, with 12 bases sitting between them. The CDR3 loop reads CASSLDLNGETQYF. The CDR3 DNA is TGTGCCAGCAGTTTGGATCTGAATGGAGAGACCCAGTACTTC.

The rearrangement uses TRBV9 and TRBJ2-3; D remains ambiguous. CDR1 and CDR2 (germline): SGDLS, YYNGEE. The length of the CDR3 is 14 residues. The V end lost 4 bases, the J end lost 0 bases, and 9 bases lay between the germline ends. The CDR3 is CASSKGLSTDTQYF. CDR3 nucleotide sequence: TGTGCCAGCAGCAAGGGTCTGAGCACAGATACGCAGTATTTT.

V is TRBV9 and J is TRBJ2-5; TRBD2 might be the D (6 bases). The CDR3 length is 14 residues. Germline CDR1 is SGDLS and CDR2 is YYNGEE. V lost 0 bases and J 5 bases, leaving 11 bases between the germline ends. For the CDR3, the DNA is TGTGCCAGCAGCGTAGAACTAGCTTCCGAGACCCAGTACTTC. This translates into CASSVELASETQYF.

The chain recombines TRBV29-1 with TRBJ2-3; 10 bases line up with TRBD1. V was clipped by 7 bases and J by 4 bases; unmatched bases: 11. The CDR3 is 15 residues long. Looked up from germline, CDR1 is SQVTM and CDR2 is ANQGSEA. The CDR3 region has the DNA TGCAGCGGAATGCCGGGACAGGGGTTGGCAGATACGCAGTATTTT. This codes for CSGMPGQGLADTQYF.

The count of this clonotype is one. This chain uses TRBV2 with TRBJ2-7; perhaps TRBD1 as D (5 bases). Germline V gene lookup returns CDR1 SNHLY and CDR2 FYNNEI. The length of the CDR3 is 14 residues. Trimming shortened V by 2 bases and J by 2 bases, and 10 bases separated the two germline ends. In nucleotides, the CDR3 is TGTGCCAGCAGTGAATCCGCAGGGCCCTACGAGCAGTACGTC. It codes for CASSESAGPYEQYV.

The chain recombines TRBV10-2 with TRBJ1-5, with a weak D call TRBD1 (5 bases). The CDR3 spans 13 residues. CDR1 and CDR2 from the germline V gene are WSHSY and SAAADI. V was clipped by 8 bases and J by 6 bases, with 14 bases between them. The CDR3 here is CASSGARSQPQHF. In DNA, the CDR3 is TGCGCCAGCTCTGGGGCTCGCAGTCAGCCCCAGCATTTT.

The table lists this clonotype with a few counts. This sequence joins TRBV18 and TRBJ2-3; 8 bases are a match to TRBD2. Trimming at V came to 1 base and at J to 0 bases, leaving 3 bases not matched to a gene. The CDR3 is 16 residues long. CDR1 is KGHSH, CDR2 LQKENI, per germline. The CDR3 nucleotides are TGTGCCAGCTCACCACTAAGCGGGGGTAGCACAGATACGCAGTATTTT. Residues: CASSPLSGGSTDTQYF.